This is a list of T cell receptor beta chains from one sample in a study of CD8 T cells in ankylosing spondylitis. TCRdb re-analysed the 5' RACE reads in MiXCR, keeping a single row per CDR3 protein. The sample gives under 35,000 distinct CDR3 sequences, 7.2% of which show up once; 8% to 11% is in the top ten. The sequenced material came from blood, either unsorted or a sorted T cell fraction (not recorded which). The receptor set was obtained from a male donor with ankylosing spondylitis or in good health (not recorded which). CDR3s include the opening cysteine and the closing phenylalanine or tryptophan. D genes are given only for firm matches. Size values are once, few and many counts, or a class for expanded clones, and some rows have none.

d_call: -; v_call: TRBV5-1; j_call: TRBJ2-3; clone_size: many; cdr3_nt: TGCGCCAGCAGCTTCGCCAGAGTGGATACGCAGTATTTT; cdr3_aa: CASSFARVDTQYF
d_call: -; v_call: TRBV18; j_call: TRBJ2-5; clone_size: many; cdr3_nt: TGTGCCAGCTCACTTTACTCGGCCCAGGACGAGACCCAGTACTTC; cdr3_aa: CASSLYSAQDETQYF
d_call: -; v_call: TRBV2; j_call: TRBJ1-1; clone_size: many; cdr3_nt: TGTGCCAGCAGTGAATGGGGCACTGAAGCTTTCTTT; cdr3_aa: CASSEWGTEAFF
d_call: TRBD1; v_call: TRBV4-1; j_call: TRBJ2-1; clone_size: many; cdr3_nt: TGCGCCAGCAGTCCACAGGGGGGACTGGGCTCCTACAATGAGCAGTTCTTC; cdr3_aa: CASSPQGGLGSYNEQFF
d_call: -; v_call: TRBV7-9; j_call: TRBJ2-1; clone_size: many; cdr3_nt: TGTGCCAGCAGCTTAGGAGCGGGTTACCCCAATGAGCAGTTCTTC; cdr3_aa: CASSLGAGYPNEQFF
d_call: -; v_call: TRBV6-1; j_call: TRBJ2-7; clone_size: many; cdr3_nt: TGTGCCAGCAGTAGGACAGAGACTTACGAGCAGTACTTC; cdr3_aa: CASSRTETYEQYF
d_call: TRBD2; v_call: TRBV3-1; j_call: TRBJ2-3; clone_size: many; cdr3_nt: TGTGCCAGCAGGTCCACTAGCGCAGATACGCAGTATTTT; cdr3_aa: CASRSTSADTQYF
d_call: -; v_call: TRBV18; j_call: TRBJ2-7; clone_size: few; cdr3_nt: TGTGCCAGCTCACCACCATCCGGGGTAAGCGAGCAGTACTTC; cdr3_aa: CASSPPSGVSEQYF
d_call: -; v_call: TRBV10-3; j_call: TRBJ1-1; clone_size: many; cdr3_nt: TGTGCCATCAGTGACTCTGGACACCTAACCACTGAAGCTTTCTTT; cdr3_aa: CAISDSGHLTTEAFF
d_call: -; v_call: TRBV18; j_call: TRBJ2-1; clone_size: many; cdr3_nt: TGTGCCAGCTCGCCTACGGGGGCCCCGAGCTCCTACAATGAGCAGTTCTTC; cdr3_aa: CASSPTGAPSSYNEQFF
d_call: -; v_call: TRBV24-1; j_call: TRBJ1-5; clone_size: many; cdr3_nt: TGTGCCACCGGCGGGGCAGGTCAGCCCCAGCATTTT; cdr3_aa: CATGGAGQPQHF
d_call: TRBD1; v_call: TRBV3-1; j_call: TRBJ1-3; clone_size: many; cdr3_nt: TGTGCCAGCAGCCCCCCGGGACAGCTCTCTGGAAACACCATATATTTT; cdr3_aa: CASSPPGQLSGNTIYF
d_call: TRBD2; v_call: TRBV12-3/TRBV12-4; j_call: TRBJ2-2; clone_size: many; cdr3_nt: TGTGCCAGCAGTTTATCTAGCGGGAGGACCGGGGAGCTGTTTTTT; cdr3_aa: CASSLSSGRTGELFF
d_call: -; v_call: TRBV18; j_call: TRBJ2-2; clone_size: -; cdr3_nt: TGCGCCAGCTCACCAGGAATACAGGAGAACACCGAGGAGCTGTTTTTT; cdr3_aa: CASSPGIQENTEELFF
d_call: -; v_call: TRBV2; j_call: TRBJ2-7; clone_size: many; cdr3_nt: TGTGCCAGCAGCCTACAGGGACAATCCTACGAGCAGTACTTC; cdr3_aa: CASSLQGQSYEQYF
d_call: -; v_call: TRBV20-1; j_call: TRBJ2-7; clone_size: many; cdr3_nt: TGCAGTGCTAGAGGGGTAGCAACCCACCAATACGAGCAGTACTTC; cdr3_aa: CSARGVATHQYEQYF
d_call: TRBD2; v_call: TRBV20-1; j_call: TRBJ2-1; clone_size: few; cdr3_nt: TGCAGTGCTAGGCTAGCGGGAGGACTGCCGGATGAGCAGTTCTTC; cdr3_aa: CSARLAGGLPDEQFF
d_call: TRBD2; v_call: TRBV7-9; j_call: TRBJ2-3; clone_size: many; cdr3_nt: TGTGCCAGCAGCCACCTTGGACTAGCGGGGACTTCAGATACGCAGTATTTT; cdr3_aa: CASSHLGLAGTSDTQYF
d_call: TRBD2; v_call: TRBV5-1; j_call: TRBJ2-3; clone_size: many; cdr3_nt: TGCGCCAGCAGCTATGGCTCTAGCGGTAGCACAGATACGCAGTATTTT; cdr3_aa: CASSYGSSGSTDTQYF
d_call: -; v_call: TRBV5-1; j_call: TRBJ1-4; clone_size: many; cdr3_nt: TGCGCCAGCAGCTTGGGAGTTTCCGGTTTGAATGAAAAACTGTTTTTT; cdr3_aa: CASSLGVSGLNEKLFF
d_call: TRBD1; v_call: TRBV28; j_call: TRBJ2-7; clone_size: medium-sized; cdr3_nt: TGTGCCAGCACCACGACCGGGACAGAGCCCTACGAGCAGTACTTC; cdr3_aa: CASTTTGTEPYEQYF
d_call: -; v_call: TRBV5-1; j_call: TRBJ1-3; clone_size: many; cdr3_nt: TGCGCCAGCAGCTTGAACTCCCCCTCTGGAAACACCATATATTTT; cdr3_aa: CASSLNSPSGNTIYF
d_call: TRBD2; v_call: TRBV5-5; j_call: TRBJ2-7; clone_size: many; cdr3_nt: TGTGCCAGCAGCCCGAGGGGACTAGCCTACTACGAGCAGTACTTC; cdr3_aa: CASSPRGLAYYEQYF
d_call: TRBD2; v_call: TRBV10-2; j_call: TRBJ2-5; clone_size: many; cdr3_nt: TGCGCCAGCAACGGGAGGGTTGAAGAGACCCAGTACTTC; cdr3_aa: CASNGRVEETQYF
d_call: TRBD1; v_call: TRBV12-3/TRBV12-4; j_call: TRBJ1-1; clone_size: -; cdr3_nt: TGTGCCAGCAGTCTAGGGACAGGTAGGACTGAAGCTTTCTTT; cdr3_aa: CASSLGTGRTEAFF
d_call: TRBD1; v_call: TRBV2; j_call: TRBJ2-7; clone_size: -; cdr3_nt: TGTGCCAGCCTTAGTACGACAGGGTCCGACGAGCAGTACTTC; cdr3_aa: CASLSTTGSDEQYF
d_call: -; v_call: TRBV5-4; j_call: TRBJ1-2; clone_size: few; cdr3_nt: TGTGCCAGCAGCTTAAGAGGGGTAGACAACTATGGCTACACCTTC; cdr3_aa: CASSLRGVDNYGYTF
d_call: TRBD1; v_call: TRBV7-2; j_call: TRBJ2-1; clone_size: -; cdr3_nt: TGTGCCAGCAGCTCCCAGGGGGCGATTTACAATGAGCAGTTCTTC; cdr3_aa: CASSSQGAIYNEQFF
d_call: TRBD1; v_call: TRBV19; j_call: TRBJ1-3; clone_size: -; cdr3_nt: TGTGCCAGTAGCTGGACAGGCGACGGAAACACCATATATTTT; cdr3_aa: CASSWTGDGNTIYF
d_call: -; v_call: TRBV12-3/TRBV12-4; j_call: TRBJ1-5; clone_size: many; cdr3_nt: TGTGCCAGCAACCCCGGACAAGTTAATCAGCCCCAGCATTTT; cdr3_aa: CASNPGQVNQPQHF
d_call: -; v_call: TRBV3-1; j_call: TRBJ1-1; clone_size: many; cdr3_nt: TGTGCCAGCAGCCAAGGGGCACACACTGAAGCTTTCTTT; cdr3_aa: CASSQGAHTEAFF
d_call: -; v_call: TRBV5-5; j_call: TRBJ1-2; clone_size: many; cdr3_nt: TGTGCCAGCAGCCCTGCCCCAGGGCACTACACCTTC; cdr3_aa: CASSPAPGHYTF
d_call: -; v_call: TRBV25-1; j_call: TRBJ1-4; clone_size: many; cdr3_nt: TGTGCCAGCAGTGAATCAGGGACACGGCACTTTTTT; cdr3_aa: CASSESGTRHFF
d_call: TRBD1; v_call: TRBV28; j_call: TRBJ1-5; clone_size: many; cdr3_nt: TGTGCCAGCGGACTAGGACAGGAGGACCAGCCCCAGCATTTT; cdr3_aa: CASGLGQEDQPQHF
d_call: TRBD2; v_call: TRBV20-1; j_call: TRBJ2-2; clone_size: many; cdr3_nt: TGCAGTGCTAGAGATACGGGGCGGGGGATTACCGGGGAGCTGTTTTTT; cdr3_aa: CSARDTGRGITGELFF
d_call: TRBD1; v_call: TRBV20-1; j_call: TRBJ1-5; clone_size: many; cdr3_nt: TGCAGTGCTAGAGTACAGGGGATCTACCCTAGCAATCAGCCCCAGCATTTT; cdr3_aa: CSARVQGIYPSNQPQHF
d_call: -; v_call: TRBV10-3; j_call: TRBJ2-7; clone_size: many; cdr3_nt: TGTGCCACCGTTAACACCTACGAGCAGTACTTC; cdr3_aa: CATVNTYEQYF
d_call: -; v_call: TRBV6-5; j_call: TRBJ1-6; clone_size: few; cdr3_nt: TGTGCCAGCAGTTACGGAGCAAAGGGTGGCTCCCTCCACTTT; cdr3_aa: CASSYGAKGGSLHF
d_call: -; v_call: TRBV4-1; j_call: TRBJ2-4; clone_size: many; cdr3_nt: TGCGCCAGCAGCCAAGACAGTTACGGAAACATTCAGTACTTC; cdr3_aa: CASSQDSYGNIQYF
d_call: -; v_call: TRBV5-8; j_call: TRBJ2-7; clone_size: -; cdr3_nt: TGTGCCAGGGGACCCGGGCGGGACTACGAGCAGTACTTC; cdr3_aa: CARGPGRDYEQYF
d_call: -; v_call: TRBV27; j_call: TRBJ2-1; clone_size: many; cdr3_nt: TGTGCCAGCAGTTTATCGAGTGATGCAGGGGGGTTCTCCTACAATGAGCAGTTCTTC; cdr3_aa: CASSLSSDAGGFSYNEQFF